The entry below gives a single T cell receptor (beta chain) sequence along with its context. The target antigen is unknown. In germline, CDR1 is LGHDT, CDR2 YNNKEL (reference sequence). The CDR3 sequence is 16 residues long. No DNA is given; TCRdb re-called the 5' RACE reads and lists each CDR3 protein once. This sample's table reports approximately 420,000 distinct CDR3 sequences. This specimen belongs to a study of T cells expressing NK-cell markers. At the level of the study: TCR beta repertoires came from sorted CD3+CD56+NKG2C+, CD3+CD56+NKG2C- and CD3+CD56-NKG2C+ T cells. Whole-study findings and limits: There were several donors in whom these clonotypes also led the CD3+CD56-NKG2C+ fraction. Among CD8+ T cells from about six donors, dominant NKG2C+ clonotypes accounted for roughly 1.0-7.0%.

The sample comprised blood T cells: a sorted CD56 or NKG2C T cell subset, CD4+ or CD8+ T cells, or bulk PBMC T cells (not recorded which). The chain is built from TRBV3-1 and TRBJ2-2; the D call from TCRdb, TRBD2, cannot be confirmed without DNA. This sequence was found in a woman between 50 and 59 years old in good health. Here the CDR3 reads CASSQVGGANTGELFF. Combining the CDR3 with reference TRBV3-1 and TRBJ2-2 gives the whole variable domain DTAVSQTPKYLVTQMGNDKSIKCEQNLGHDTMYWYKQDSKKFLKIMFSYNNKELIINETVPNRFSPKSPDKAHLNLHINSLELGDSAVYFCASSQVGGANTGELFFGEGSRLTVL.